Listed below are T cell receptor beta chains from one sample, sequenced in a study of shared clonotypes between healthy human individuals. Clones were read by immunoSEQ multiplex PCR, and TCRdb kept only the in-frame ones, dropping some. The sample lists over 2 million clones, just under 95% occurring once. The sample consisted of naive CD4+ T cells from PBMCs. These receptors originate from a man younger than 35 in good health. Some clones in this sample may be carry-over from other donors' samples. Each CDR3 is given with its conserved first and last residue. The order of the fields is D gene, V gene, J gene, clone size, CDR3 protein, CDR3 DNA. A D gene is named only where the DNA matches it firmly. For some rows the clone size is stated as once, few or many, or as a class when expanded; others skip it.

NA,TRBV28,TRBJ1-1,NA,CASLLPNTEAFF,TGTGCCAGCCTGCTCCCGAACACTGAAGCTTTCTTT
TRBD1,TRBV29-1,TRBJ2-7,NA,CSVRPTGGEQYF,TGCAGCGTCCGTCCGACAGGGGGCGAGCAGTACTTC
TRBD1,TRBV14,TRBJ1-2,few,CASSQVRTGESSYTF,TGTGCCAGCAGCCAAGTTCGGACAGGAGAGTCGAGCTACACCTTC
TRBD1,TRBV4-2,TRBJ1-3,NA,CASRTGTGRLGGGNTIYF,TGTGCCAGCAGAACCGGGACAGGGAGGCTCGGAGGAGGAAACACCATATATTTT
TRBD2,TRBV7-2,TRBJ2-1,NA,CASSLAPRLALTEQFF,TGTGCCAGCAGCTTAGCCCCGAGACTAGCCCTCACCGAGCAGTTCTTC
TRBD1,TRBV28,TRBJ1-1,NA,CASSLPGQANTEAFF,TGTGCCAGCAGTTTACCGGGACAGGCGAACACTGAAGCTTTCTTT
NA,TRBV7-3,TRBJ2-1,NA,CASSLTGSGDEQFF,TGTGCCAGCAGCTTAACGGGGAGTGGGGATGAGCAGTTCTTC
TRBD2,TRBV5-6,TRBJ2-7,NA,CASSLGTSGRWIYEQYF,TGTGCCAGCAGCTTAGGGACTAGCGGGAGATGGATCTACGAGCAGTACTTC
NA,TRBV10-3,TRBJ2-1,NA,CAISESFAGKGNEQFF,TGTGCCATCAGTGAGTCTTTTGCGGGGAAAGGCAATGAGCAGTTCTTC
NA,TRBV29-1,TRBJ1-2,NA,CSVDSSYGYTF,TGCAGCGTTGATTCCAGCTATGGCTACACCTTC
TRBD1,TRBV29-1,TRBJ1-4,NA,CSVEDRGTAPEKLFF,TGCAGCGTTGAAGATCGGGGGACAGCGCCTGAAAAACTGTTTTTT
NA,TRBV2,TRBJ1-5,NA,CASSKRMEGYQPQHF,TGTGCCAGCAGCAAAAGGATGGAGGGATATCAGCCCCAGCATTTT
NA,TRBV28,TRBJ1-1,once,CASSLFPLGAFF,TGTGCCAGCAGTTTATTTCCTTTGGGGGCTTTCTTT
NA,TRBV10-1,TRBJ2-7,NA,CASSGGAAPYEQYF,TGCGCCAGCAGTGGCGGTGCGGCCCCCTACGAGCAGTACTTC
TRBD2,TRBV28,TRBJ2-7,NA,CASSRTSSSYF,TGTGCCAGCAGCCGGACTAGCTCTTCCTACTTC
NA,TRBV5-5,TRBJ1-2,once,CASSRQTLTNYGYTF,TGTGCCAGCAGCCGACAGACACTCACTAACTATGGCTACACCTTC
NA,TRBV29-1,TRBJ2-2,NA,CSVEGQLRGTGELFF,TGCAGCGTGGAGGGACAATTACGGGGAACCGGGGAGCTGTTTTTT
NA,TRBV5-6,TRBJ2-5,NA,CASSLTGQQETQYF,TGTGCCAGCAGCTTGACAGGTCAACAAGAGACCCAGTACTTC
NA,TRBV28,TRBJ1-5,NA,CASKGDLQPQHF,TGTGCCAGCAAAGGGGATCTTCAGCCCCAGCATTTT